The source of this T cell receptor beta chain is a study of cytomegalovirus exposure and HLA in healthy donors. Study-level background: Among about 400 genotyped donors, approximately 80% fell in the Caucasian-associated ancestry cluster.

In the PCR, 60 Vbeta and 13 Jbeta primers were used. The protocol was immunoSEQ multiplex PCR, while the TCRdb copy is restricted to in-frame clones and leaves out a portion. The data show fewer than 200,000 clones, with 81% seen just once and about 13% held by the top ten. This CDR3 has 14 residues. Looked up from germline, CDR1 is SNHLY and CDR2 is FYNNEI. The TCR comes from a woman aged 50 to 65 in good health and CMV-seronegative. The rearrangement joins TRBV2 to TRBJ2-5, with D possibly matching TRBD2 (6 bases). The last part of the DNA fits TRBJ2-7 better; the J call may be wrong. Sequencing was performed on PBMCs. The CDR3 sequence is CASGGSGRSYEQYF. As DNA, the CDR3 is TGTGCCAGCGGGGGGTCGGGACGATCCTACGAGCAGTACTTC.